This entry features one TCR beta chain sequence. Its matching antigen is unknown. The sample belongs to a study of cytomegalovirus exposure and HLA in healthy donors. Amplification used 60 Vbeta primers and 13 Jbeta primers. Assay: immunoSEQ multiplex PCR; the TCRdb copy retains only in-frame clones and omits some. The sample records about 64,000 clones, 65% to 90% being singletons. J was trimmed by 0 bases and V by 4 bases; bases with no gene match: 6. There are 16 residues in the CDR3. Germline lookup yields CDR1 SGHDT and CDR2 YYEEEE. Findings of the study overall: HLA alleles showed associations with around 15,000 TCR beta sequences in a later analysis, at a 0.05 false discovery rate.

V usage is TRBV5-6 and J usage is TRBJ2-2; 7 bases are a match to TRBD1. Sequenced sample: PBMCs. This TCR was recovered from a female donor in good health and CMV-seronegative. This chain's CDR3 is CASSILGQANTGELFF. The CDR3 DNA sequence: TGTGCCAGCAGCATCCTCGGACAGGCGAACACCGGGGAGCTGTTTTTT.